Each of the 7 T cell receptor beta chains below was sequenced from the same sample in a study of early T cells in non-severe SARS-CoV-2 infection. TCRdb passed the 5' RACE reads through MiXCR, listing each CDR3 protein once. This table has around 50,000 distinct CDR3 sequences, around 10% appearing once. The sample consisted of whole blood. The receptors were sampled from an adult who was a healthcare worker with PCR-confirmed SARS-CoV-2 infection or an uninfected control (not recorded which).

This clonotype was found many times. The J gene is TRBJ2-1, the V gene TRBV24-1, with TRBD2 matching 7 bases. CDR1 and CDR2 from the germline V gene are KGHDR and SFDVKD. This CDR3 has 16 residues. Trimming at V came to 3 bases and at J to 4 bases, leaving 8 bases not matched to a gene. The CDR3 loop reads CATSDAKSGEYNEQFF. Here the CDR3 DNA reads TGTGCCACCAGTGATGCCAAAAGCGGGGAGTACAATGAGCAGTTCTTC.

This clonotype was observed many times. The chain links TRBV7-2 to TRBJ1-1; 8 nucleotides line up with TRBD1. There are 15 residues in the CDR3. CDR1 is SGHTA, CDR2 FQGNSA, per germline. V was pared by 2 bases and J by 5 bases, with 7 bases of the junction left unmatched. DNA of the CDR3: TGTGCCAGCAGCTTACAGGGGACAGGAGGTACTGAAGCTTTCTTT. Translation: CASSLQGTGGTEAFF.

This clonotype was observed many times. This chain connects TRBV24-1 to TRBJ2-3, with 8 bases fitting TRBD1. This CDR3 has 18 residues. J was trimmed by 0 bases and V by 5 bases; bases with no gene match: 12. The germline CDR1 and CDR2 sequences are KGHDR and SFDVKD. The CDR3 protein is CATSGAGTGLSSTDTQYF. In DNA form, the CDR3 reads TGTGCCACCAGTGGCGCCGGGACAGGTCTGTCTAGCACAGATACGCAGTATTTT.

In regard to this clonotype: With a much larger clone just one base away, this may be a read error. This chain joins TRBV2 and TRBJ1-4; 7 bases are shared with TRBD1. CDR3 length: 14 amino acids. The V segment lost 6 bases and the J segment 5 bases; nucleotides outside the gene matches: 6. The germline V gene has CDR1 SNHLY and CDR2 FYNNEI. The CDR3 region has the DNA TGTGCCAGCAGGGTGACAGGGTCCAATGAAAAACTGTTTTTT. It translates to CASRVTGSNEKLFF. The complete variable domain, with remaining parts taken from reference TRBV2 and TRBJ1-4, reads EPEVTQTPSHQVTQMGQEVILRCVPISNHLYFYWYRQILGQKVEFLVSFYNNEISEKSEIFDDQFSVERPDGSNFTLKIRSTKLEDSAMYFCASRVTGSNEKLFFGSGTQLSVL.

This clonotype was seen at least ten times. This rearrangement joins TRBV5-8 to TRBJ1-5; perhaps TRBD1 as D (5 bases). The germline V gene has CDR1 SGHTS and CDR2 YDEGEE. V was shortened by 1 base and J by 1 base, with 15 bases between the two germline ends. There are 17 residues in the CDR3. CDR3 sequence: CASSLSRQSGSNQPQHF. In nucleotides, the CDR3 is TGTGCCAGCAGCTTGTCCAGACAGTCGGGAAGCAATCAGCCCCAGCATTTT. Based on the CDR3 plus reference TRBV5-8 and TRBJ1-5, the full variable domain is EAGVTQSPTHLIKTRGQQATLRCSPISGHTSVYWYQQALGLGLQFLLWYDEGEERNRGNFPPRFSGRQFPNYSSELNVNALELEDSALYLCASSLSRQSGSNQPQHFGDGTRLSIL.

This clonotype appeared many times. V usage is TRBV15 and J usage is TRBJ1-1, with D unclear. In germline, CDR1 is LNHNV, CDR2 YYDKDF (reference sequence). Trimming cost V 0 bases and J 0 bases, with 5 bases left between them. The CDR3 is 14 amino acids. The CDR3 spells CATSRDRMNTEAFF. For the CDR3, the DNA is TGTGCCACCAGCAGAGACAGGATGAACACTGAAGCTTTCTTT.

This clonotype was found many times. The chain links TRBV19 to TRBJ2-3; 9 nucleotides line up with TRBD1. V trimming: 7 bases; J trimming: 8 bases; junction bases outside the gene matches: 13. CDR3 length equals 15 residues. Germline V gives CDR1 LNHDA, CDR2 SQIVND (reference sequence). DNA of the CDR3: TGTGCCAGTACCCCGGGACAGGGTCAAACCTCTACGCAGTATTTT. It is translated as CASTPGQGQTSTQYF.